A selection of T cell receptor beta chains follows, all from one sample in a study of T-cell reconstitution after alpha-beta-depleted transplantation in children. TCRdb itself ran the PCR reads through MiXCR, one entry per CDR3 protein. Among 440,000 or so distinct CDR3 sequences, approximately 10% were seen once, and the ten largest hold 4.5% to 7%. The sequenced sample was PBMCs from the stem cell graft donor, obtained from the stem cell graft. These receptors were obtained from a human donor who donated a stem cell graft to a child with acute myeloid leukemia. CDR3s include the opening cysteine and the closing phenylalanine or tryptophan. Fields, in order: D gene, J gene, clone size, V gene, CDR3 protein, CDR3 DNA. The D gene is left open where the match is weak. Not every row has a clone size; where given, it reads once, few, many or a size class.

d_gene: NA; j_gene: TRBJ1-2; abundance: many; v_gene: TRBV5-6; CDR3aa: CASSLEQGRANYGYTF; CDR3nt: TGTGCCAGCAGCTTGGAACAGGGAAGGGCTAACTATGGCTACACCTTC
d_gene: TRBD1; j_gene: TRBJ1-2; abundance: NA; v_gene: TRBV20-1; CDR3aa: CSANRQGSDGYTF; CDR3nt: TGCAGTGCCAACAGACAGGGATCGGATGGCTACACCTTC
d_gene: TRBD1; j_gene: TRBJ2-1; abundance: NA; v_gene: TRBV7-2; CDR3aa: CASSRVGTGDYNEQFF; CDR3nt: TGTGCCAGCAGCCGTGTAGGGACAGGCGACTACAATGAGCAGTTCTTC
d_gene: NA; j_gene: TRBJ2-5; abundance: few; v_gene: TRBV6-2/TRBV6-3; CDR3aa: CASSYPGRVGGETQYF; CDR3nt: TGTGCCAGCAGTTACCCGGGACGAGTAGGGGGAGAGACCCAGTACTTC
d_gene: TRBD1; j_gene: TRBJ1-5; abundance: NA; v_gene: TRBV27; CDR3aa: CASSPDRAGSPQHF; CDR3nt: TGTGCCAGCAGCCCCGACAGGGCGGGTTCGCCCCAGCATTTT
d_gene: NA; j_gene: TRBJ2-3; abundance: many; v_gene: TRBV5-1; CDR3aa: CASSFGTTDTQYF; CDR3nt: TGCGCCAGCAGCTTTGGTACGACAGATACGCAGTATTTT
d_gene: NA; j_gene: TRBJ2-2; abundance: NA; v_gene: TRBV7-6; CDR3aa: CASSLSTEGTGELFF; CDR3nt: TGTGCCAGCAGCCTATCGACAGAGGGAACCGGGGAGCTGTTTTTT
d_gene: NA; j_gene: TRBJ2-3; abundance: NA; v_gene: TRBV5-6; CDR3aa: CASSLRVREDTQYF; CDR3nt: TGTGCCAGCAGCTTGCGGGTGAGGGAAGATACGCAGTATTTT
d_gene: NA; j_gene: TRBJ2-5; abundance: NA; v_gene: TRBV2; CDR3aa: CATTYRDETQYF; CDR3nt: TGTGCCACCACTTACAGGGACGAGACCCAGTACTTC
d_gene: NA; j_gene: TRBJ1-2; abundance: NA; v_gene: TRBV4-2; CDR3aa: CASSQVGGEGYTF; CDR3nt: TGTGCCAGCAGCCAAGTGGGGGGCGAAGGCTACACCTTC
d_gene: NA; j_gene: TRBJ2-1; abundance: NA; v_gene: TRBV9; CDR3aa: CASSVGAGIHNEQFF; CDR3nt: TGTGCCAGCAGCGTAGGGGCAGGAATACACAATGAGCAGTTCTTC
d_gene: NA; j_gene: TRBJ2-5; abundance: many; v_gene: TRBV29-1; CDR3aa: CSVEEETQYF; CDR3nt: TGCAGCGTCGAAGAAGAGACCCAGTACTTC
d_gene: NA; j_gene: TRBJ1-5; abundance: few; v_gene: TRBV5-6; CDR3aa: CASSLEWQPQHF; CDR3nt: TGTGCCAGCAGCTTGGAGTGGCAGCCCCAGCATTTT
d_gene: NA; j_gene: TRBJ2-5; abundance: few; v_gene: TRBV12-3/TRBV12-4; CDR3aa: CASSLADTRGETQYF; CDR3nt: TGTGCCAGCAGTTTAGCCGATACAAGGGGAGAGACCCAGTACTTC
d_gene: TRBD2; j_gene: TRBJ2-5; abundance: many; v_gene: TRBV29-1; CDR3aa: CSAAGLAGETQYF; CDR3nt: TGCAGCGCTGCGGGACTAGCGGGAGAGACCCAGTACTTC
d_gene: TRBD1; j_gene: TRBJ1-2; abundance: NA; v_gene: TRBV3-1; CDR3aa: CASSGGTGAEGYTF; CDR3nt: TGTGCCAGCAGCGGCGGGACAGGGGCTGAAGGCTACACCTTC
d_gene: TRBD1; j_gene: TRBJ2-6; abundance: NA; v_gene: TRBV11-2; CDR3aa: CTSSLATGAGANVLTF; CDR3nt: TGTACCAGCAGCTTAGCTACAGGGGCTGGGGCCAACGTCCTGACTTTC
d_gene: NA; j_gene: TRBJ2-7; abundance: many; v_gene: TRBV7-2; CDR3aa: CASSLEYSSYEQYF; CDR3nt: TGTGCCAGCAGCTTAGAGTACAGCTCCTACGAGCAGTACTTC
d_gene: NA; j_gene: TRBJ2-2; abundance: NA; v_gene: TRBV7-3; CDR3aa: CASSTTNTGELFF; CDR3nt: TGTGCCAGCAGCACCACGAACACCGGGGAGCTGTTTTTT
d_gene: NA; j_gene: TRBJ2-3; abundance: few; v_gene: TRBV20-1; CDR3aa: CSARDGSESVTQYF; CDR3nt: TGCAGTGCTAGAGATGGGTCCGAGAGTGTTACGCAGTATTTT
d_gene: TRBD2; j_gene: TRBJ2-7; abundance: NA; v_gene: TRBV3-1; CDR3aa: CASSQRLAEQEQYF; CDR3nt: TGTGCCAGCAGCCAAAGACTAGCTGAACAAGAGCAGTACTTC
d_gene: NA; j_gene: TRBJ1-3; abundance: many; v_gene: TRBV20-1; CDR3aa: CSARGSGNTIYF; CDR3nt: TGCAGTGCTAGGGGCTCTGGAAACACCATATATTTT
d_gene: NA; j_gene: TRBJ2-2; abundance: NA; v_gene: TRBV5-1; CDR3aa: CASSLALQGETGELFF; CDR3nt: TGCGCCAGCAGCTTGGCCCTCCAGGGCGAGACCGGGGAGCTGTTTTTT
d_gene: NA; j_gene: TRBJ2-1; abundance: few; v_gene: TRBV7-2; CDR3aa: CASSLTALGYNEQFF; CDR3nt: TGTGCCAGCAGCTTAACAGCCCTGGGTTACAATGAGCAGTTCTTC
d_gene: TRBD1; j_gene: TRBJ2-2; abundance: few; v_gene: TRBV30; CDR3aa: CALGQGATGELFF; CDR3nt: TGTGCCTTGGGACAGGGGGCGACCGGGGAGCTGTTTTTT
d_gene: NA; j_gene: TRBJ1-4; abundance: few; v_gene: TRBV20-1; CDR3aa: CSANAGLRGAEKLFF; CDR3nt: TGCAGTGCGAACGCGGGCCTCAGGGGAGCGGAAAAACTGTTTTTT
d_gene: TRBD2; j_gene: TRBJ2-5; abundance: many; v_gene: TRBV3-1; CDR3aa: CASSQEGGEETQYF; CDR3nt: TGTGCCAGCAGCCAAGAGGGGGGGGAAGAGACCCAGTACTTC
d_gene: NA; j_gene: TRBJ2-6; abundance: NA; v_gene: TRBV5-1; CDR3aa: CASSLGPSGANVLTF; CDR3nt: TGCGCCAGCAGCTTGGGTCCTTCTGGGGCCAACGTCCTGACTTTC
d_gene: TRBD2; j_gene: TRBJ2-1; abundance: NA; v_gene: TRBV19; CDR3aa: CASSIEGLADNEQFF; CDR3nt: TGTGCCAGTAGTATAGAGGGACTAGCGGACAATGAGCAGTTCTTC
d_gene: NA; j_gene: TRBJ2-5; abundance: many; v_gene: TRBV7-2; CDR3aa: CASREGVRETQYF; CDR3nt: TGTGCCAGCAGGGAGGGAGTCCGAGAGACCCAGTACTTC
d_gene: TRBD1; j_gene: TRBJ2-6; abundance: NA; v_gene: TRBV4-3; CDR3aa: CASSRSGGSGANVLTF; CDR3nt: TGCGCCAGCAGCCGCTCAGGGGGCTCTGGGGCCAACGTCCTGACTTTC
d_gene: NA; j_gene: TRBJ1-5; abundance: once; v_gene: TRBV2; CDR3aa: CASSPGGGSNQPQHF; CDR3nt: TGTGCCAGCAGCCCCGGGGGGGGTAGCAATCAGCCCCAGCATTTT
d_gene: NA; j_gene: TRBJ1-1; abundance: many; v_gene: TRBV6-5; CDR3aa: CASSLRGGRTEAFF; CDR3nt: TGTGCCAGCAGTTTGCGAGGGGGGCGCACTGAAGCTTTCTTT
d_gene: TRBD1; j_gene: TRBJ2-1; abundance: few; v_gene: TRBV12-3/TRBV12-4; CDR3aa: CASRLDRGRGYNEQFF; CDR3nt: TGTGCCAGCAGGCTAGACAGGGGTAGGGGTTACAATGAGCAGTTCTTC
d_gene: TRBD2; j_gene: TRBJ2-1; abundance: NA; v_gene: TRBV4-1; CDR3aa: CASSQVRGTSGRGEQFF; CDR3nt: TGCGCCAGCAGCCAAGTCAGAGGGACTAGCGGGAGGGGTGAGCAGTTCTTC
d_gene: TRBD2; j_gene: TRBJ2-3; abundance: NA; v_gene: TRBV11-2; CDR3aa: CASRPVVAGGRSTDTQYF; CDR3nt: TGTGCCAGCAGGCCGGTAGTAGCGGGAGGGCGGAGCACAGATACGCAGTATTTT
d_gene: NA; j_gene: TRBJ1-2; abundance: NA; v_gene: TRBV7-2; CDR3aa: CASSSQGLNYGYTF; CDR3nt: TGTGCCAGCAGTTCTCAGGGCTTAAACTATGGCTACACCTTC
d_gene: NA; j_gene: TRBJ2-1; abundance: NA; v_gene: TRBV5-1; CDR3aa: CASSFTDEQFF; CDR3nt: TGCGCCAGCAGCTTTACCGATGAGCAGTTCTTC
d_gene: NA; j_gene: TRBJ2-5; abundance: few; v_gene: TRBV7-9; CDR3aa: CASSSRTDQETQYF; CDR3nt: TGTGCCAGCAGCTCCCGGACAGACCAAGAGACCCAGTACTTC
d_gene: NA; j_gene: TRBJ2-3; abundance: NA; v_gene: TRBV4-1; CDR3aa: CASSQGNGGTSTDTQYF; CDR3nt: TGCGCCAGCAGCCAAGGAAATGGGGGCACTAGCACAGATACGCAGTATTTT
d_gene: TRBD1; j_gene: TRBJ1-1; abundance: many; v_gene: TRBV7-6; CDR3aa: CASSLVGTGSDTEAFF; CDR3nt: TGTGCCAGCAGCTTAGTTGGGACAGGGAGCGACACTGAAGCTTTCTTT
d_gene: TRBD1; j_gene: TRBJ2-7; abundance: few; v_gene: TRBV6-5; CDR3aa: CASSYSLAGTGFEQYF; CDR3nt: TGTGCCAGCAGTTACTCACTGGCAGGGACAGGGTTCGAGCAGTACTTC
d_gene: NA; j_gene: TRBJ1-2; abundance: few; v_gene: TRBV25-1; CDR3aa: CASSEGTLYGYTF; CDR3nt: TGTGCCAGCAGTGAAGGTACCCTCTATGGCTACACCTTC
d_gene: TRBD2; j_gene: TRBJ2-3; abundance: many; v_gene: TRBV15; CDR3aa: CATSRVGLAGTDTQYF; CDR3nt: TGTGCCACCAGCAGAGTGGGGCTAGCGGGCACAGATACGCAGTATTTT
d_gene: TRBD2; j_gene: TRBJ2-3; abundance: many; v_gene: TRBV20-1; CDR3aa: CSATWRGGSTGPDTQYF; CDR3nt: TGCAGTGCTACCTGGCGGGGGGGCTCCACGGGCCCAGATACGCAGTATTTT
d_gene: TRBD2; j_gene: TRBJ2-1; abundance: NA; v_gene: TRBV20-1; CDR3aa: CSAGVAGTPYNEQFF; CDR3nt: TGCAGCGCTGGGGTAGCGGGAACCCCCTACAATGAGCAGTTCTTC
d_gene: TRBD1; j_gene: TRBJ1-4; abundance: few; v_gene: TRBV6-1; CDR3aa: CASRGTGVGDEKLFF; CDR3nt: TGTGCCAGCAGGGGGACAGGGGTCGGGGATGAAAAACTGTTTTTT
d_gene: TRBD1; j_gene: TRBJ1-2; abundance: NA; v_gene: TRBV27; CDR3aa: CATYRGNYGYTF; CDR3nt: TGTGCCACCTACAGGGGGAACTATGGCTACACCTTC
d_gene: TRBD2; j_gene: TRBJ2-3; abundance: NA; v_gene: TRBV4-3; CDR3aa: CASSQDVAGAGTDTQYF; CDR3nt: TGCGCCAGCAGCCAGGACGTAGCGGGAGCGGGCACAGATACGCAGTATTTT
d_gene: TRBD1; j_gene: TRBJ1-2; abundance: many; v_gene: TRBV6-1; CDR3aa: CASSRTGDDGYTF; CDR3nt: TGTGCCAGCAGTCGGACAGGGGACGATGGCTACACCTTC
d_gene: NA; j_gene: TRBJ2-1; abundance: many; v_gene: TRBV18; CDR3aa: CASSPPGPINNEQFF; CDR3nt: TGTGCCAGCTCACCCCCGGGACCGATAAACAATGAGCAGTTCTTC
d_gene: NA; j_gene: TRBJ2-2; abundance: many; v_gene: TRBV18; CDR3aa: CASSPPSSVTGELFF; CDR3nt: TGTGCCAGCTCACCACCTTCCTCGGTCACCGGGGAGCTGTTTTTT